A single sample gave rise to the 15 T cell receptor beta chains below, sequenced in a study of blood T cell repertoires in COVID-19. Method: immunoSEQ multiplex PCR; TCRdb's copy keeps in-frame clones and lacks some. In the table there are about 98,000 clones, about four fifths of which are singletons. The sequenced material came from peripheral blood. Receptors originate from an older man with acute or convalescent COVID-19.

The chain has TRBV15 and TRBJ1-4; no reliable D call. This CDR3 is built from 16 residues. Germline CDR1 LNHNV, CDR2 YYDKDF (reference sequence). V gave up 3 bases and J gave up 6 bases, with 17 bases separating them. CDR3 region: CATSREPWQADEKLFF. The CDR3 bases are TGTGCCACCAGCAGGGAACCGTGGCAGGCCGATGAAAAACTGTTTTTT.

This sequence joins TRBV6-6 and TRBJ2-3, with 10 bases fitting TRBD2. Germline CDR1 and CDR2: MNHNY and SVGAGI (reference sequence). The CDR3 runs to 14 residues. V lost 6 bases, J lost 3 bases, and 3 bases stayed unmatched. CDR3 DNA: TGTGCCAGCAGCCTAGCGGGAGTAACAGATACGCAGTATTTT. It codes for CASSLAGVTDTQYF.

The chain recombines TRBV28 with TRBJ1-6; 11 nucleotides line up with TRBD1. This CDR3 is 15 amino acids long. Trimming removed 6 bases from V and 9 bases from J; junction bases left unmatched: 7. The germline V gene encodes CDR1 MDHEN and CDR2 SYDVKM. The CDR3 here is CASRPIGQGASPLHF. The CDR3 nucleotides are TGTGCCAGCAGGCCGATCGGACAGGGGGCTTCACCCCTCCACTTT.

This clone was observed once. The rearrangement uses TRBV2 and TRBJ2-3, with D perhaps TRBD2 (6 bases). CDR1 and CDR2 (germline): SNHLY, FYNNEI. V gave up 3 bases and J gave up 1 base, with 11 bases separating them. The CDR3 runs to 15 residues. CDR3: CASSDRERGTDTQYF. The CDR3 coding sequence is TGTGCCAGCAGTGACCGGGAGAGGGGCACAGATACGCAGTATTTT. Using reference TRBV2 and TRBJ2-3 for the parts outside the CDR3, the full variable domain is EPEVTQTPSHQVTQMGQEVILRCVPISNHLYFYWYRQILGQKVEFLVSFYNNEISEKSEIFDDQFSVERPDGSNFTLKIRSTKLEDSAMYFCASSDRERGTDTQYFGPGTRLTVL.

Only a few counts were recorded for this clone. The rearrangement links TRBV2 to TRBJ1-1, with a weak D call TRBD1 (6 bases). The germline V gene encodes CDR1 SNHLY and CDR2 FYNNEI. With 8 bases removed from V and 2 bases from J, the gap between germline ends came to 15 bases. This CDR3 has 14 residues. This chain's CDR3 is CASEIWTANTEAFF. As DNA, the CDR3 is TGTGCCAGCGAAATATGGACAGCCAACACTGAAGCTTTCTTT.

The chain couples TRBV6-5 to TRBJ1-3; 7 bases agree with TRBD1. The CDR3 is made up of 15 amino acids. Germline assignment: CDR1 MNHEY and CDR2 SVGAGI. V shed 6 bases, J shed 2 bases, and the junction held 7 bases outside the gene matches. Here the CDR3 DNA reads TGTGCCAGCAGCCTACAGGGGTTCACTGGAAACACCATATATTTT. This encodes CASSLQGFTGNTIYF.

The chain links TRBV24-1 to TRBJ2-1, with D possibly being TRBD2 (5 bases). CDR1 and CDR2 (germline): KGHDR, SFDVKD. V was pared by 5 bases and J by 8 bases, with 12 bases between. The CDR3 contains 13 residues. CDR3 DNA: TGTGCCACCAGTGTGGGTCTGAGGGATGAGCAGTTCTTC. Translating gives CATSVGLRDEQFF.

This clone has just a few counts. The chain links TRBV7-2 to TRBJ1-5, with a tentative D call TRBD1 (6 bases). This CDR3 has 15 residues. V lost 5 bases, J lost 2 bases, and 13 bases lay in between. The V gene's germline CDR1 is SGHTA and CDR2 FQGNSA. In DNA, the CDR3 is TGTGCCAGCAGCATACAGGGTACGGGCAATCAGCCCCAGCATTTT. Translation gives CASSIQGTGNQPQHF.

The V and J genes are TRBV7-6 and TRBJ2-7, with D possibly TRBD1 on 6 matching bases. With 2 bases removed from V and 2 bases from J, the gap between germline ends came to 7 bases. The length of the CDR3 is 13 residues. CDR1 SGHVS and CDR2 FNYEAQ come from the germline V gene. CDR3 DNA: TGTGCCAGCAGCTTACAGGGGACCTACGAGCAGTACTTC. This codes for CASSLQGTYEQYF.

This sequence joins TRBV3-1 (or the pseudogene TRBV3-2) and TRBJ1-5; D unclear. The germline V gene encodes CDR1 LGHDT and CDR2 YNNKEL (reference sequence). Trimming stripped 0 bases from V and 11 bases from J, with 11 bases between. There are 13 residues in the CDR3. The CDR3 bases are TGTGCCAGCAGCCAAGACCCGGGTTTGGCCCAGCATTTT. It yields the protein CASSQDPGLAQHF.

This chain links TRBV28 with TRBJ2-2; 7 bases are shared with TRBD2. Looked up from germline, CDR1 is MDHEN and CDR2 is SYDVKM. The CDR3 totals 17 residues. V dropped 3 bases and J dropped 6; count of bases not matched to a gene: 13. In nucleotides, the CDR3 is TGTGCCAGCAGTTTTGAAACGACTAGCCGTTCGGCCGGGGAGCTGTTTTTT. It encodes CASSFETTSRSAGELFF.

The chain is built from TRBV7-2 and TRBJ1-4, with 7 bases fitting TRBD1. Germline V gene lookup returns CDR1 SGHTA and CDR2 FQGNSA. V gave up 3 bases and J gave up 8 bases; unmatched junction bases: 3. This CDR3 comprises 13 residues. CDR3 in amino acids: CASSFTGVEKLFF. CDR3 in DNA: TGTGCCAGCAGCTTTACAGGGGTGGAAAAACTGTTTTTT.

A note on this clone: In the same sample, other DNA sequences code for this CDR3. This CDR3 reads CASSEGGLTDTQYF. Here the CDR3 DNA reads TGTGCCAGCAGTGAAGGAGGTCTCACAGATACGCAGTATTTT. The J gene is TRBJ2-3, the V gene TRBV2, with D unresolved. Germline lookup yields CDR1 SNHLY and CDR2 FYNNEI. Trimming took 1 base from V and 2 from J, leaving 7 bases between them. This CDR3 spans 14 amino acids. The variable domain in full, with the rest retrieved from reference TRBV2 and TRBJ2-3, is EPEVTQTPSHQVTQMGQEVILRCVPISNHLYFYWYRQILGQKVEFLVSFYNNEISEKSEIFDDQFSVERPDGSNFTLKIRSTKLEDSAMYFCASSEGGLTDTQYFGPGTRLTVL.

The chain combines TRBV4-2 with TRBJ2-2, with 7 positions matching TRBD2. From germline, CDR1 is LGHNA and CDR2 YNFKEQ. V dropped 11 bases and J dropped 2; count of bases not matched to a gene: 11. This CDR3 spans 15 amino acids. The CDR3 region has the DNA TGTGCCGGAGATTCCGGGACTACTAACACCGGGGAGCTGTTTTTT. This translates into CAGDSGTTNTGELFF.

The CDR3 coding sequence is TGTGCCATCAGCGGGACAGGGCGCAATTCACCCCTCCACTTT. It yields the protein CAISGTGRNSPLHF. The gene calls are TRBV10-3 and TRBJ1-6; 9 bases agree with TRBD1. The CDR3 totals 14 residues. J was trimmed by 7 bases and V by 6 bases; bases with no gene match: 4. Per germline, CDR1 ENHRY and CDR2 SYGVKD.